This TCR beta chain stems from a study of blood T cell repertoires in COVID-19. Only in-frame clones appear in the TCRdb table, and some are missing; sequencing was by immunoSEQ multiplex PCR. This table holds more than 65,000 clones, around 87% found once. The ends lost 4 bases at V and 2 bases at J; junction bases unmatched: 7. The CDR3 length is 15 residues. Germline assignment: CDR1 MDHEN and CDR2 SYDVKM. The sequence derives from a man aged 45 to 65 with active COVID-19. The chain couples TRBV28 to TRBJ1-1, with TRBD1 matching over 7 bases. Sequencing was carried out using peripheral blood. In DNA, the CDR3 is TGTGCCAGCAGTTCGCCGGGACAGATAAACACTGAAGCTTTCTTT. Its translation is CASSSPGQINTEAFF.